The 20 T cell receptor beta chains below were found in one sample sequenced in a study of CD8 T cells in Susac syndrome. Reverse transcription of about 0.45 to 1 ug RNA was carried out with random hexamers. MiXCR, applied by TCRdb to the immunoSEQ multiplex PCR reads, yields one record per CDR3 protein. The sample contains approximately 200,000 distinct CDR3 sequences, just under 95% of which appear only once. Sequenced sample: CD4+ T cells from PBMCs. Receptor source: a human donor with multiple sclerosis.

Here the CDR3 DNA reads TGTGCCAGCAGCGCGCATCCGACGGGGGACGAGCAGTACTTC. It yields the protein CASSAHPTGDEQYF. The chain links TRBV14 to TRBJ2-7; possible D gene TRBD2, 6 bases. This CDR3 region has 14 residues. CDR1 is SGHDN, CDR2 FVKESK, per germline. The V gene lost 5 bases and the J gene lost 5 bases, with 16 bases spanning the gap.

A remark on this clonotype: A junction boundary mismatches the germline segment, possibly from a read error. The chain employs TRBV27 and TRBJ1-2; 12 bases fit TRBD1. The CDR3 is 14 residues long. Germline V lookup: CDR1 MNHEY, CDR2 SMNVEV (reference sequence). The CDR3 DNA follows: TGTGCCAGCAGTTTATCCTCCGGGACAGGGGGCGCCGCCTTC. This codes for CASSLSSGTGGAAF.

The chain links TRBV5-4 to TRBJ2-5; 7 nucleotides match TRBD1. The J segment lost 1 base and the V segment lost 2 bases, leaving 8 bases of the junction unmatched. This CDR3 comprises 16 residues. CDR1 and CDR2 (germline): SGHNT, YYREEE (reference sequence). The CDR3 region has the DNA TGTGCCAGCAGCTTAGGGGGCCTAGCTGTCCAAGAGACCCAGTACTTC. Residues: CASSLGGLAVQETQYF.

The chain links TRBV7-3 to TRBJ1-2; D unclear. The ends were cut back, 2 bases at V and 8 bases at J, with 12 bases in the middle. This CDR3 contains 13 residues. Germline V gene lookup returns CDR1 SGHTA and CDR2 FQGTGA. CDR3 bases: TGTGCCAGCAGCTTACAGGCCTCGATGGGCTACACCTTC. Translated, it gives CASSLQASMGYTF.

The chain has TRBV6-5 and TRBJ2-3; 8 bases agree with TRBD1. The ends lost 4 bases at V and 1 base at J; junction bases unmatched: 10. The V gene's germline CDR1 is MNHEY and CDR2 SVGAGI. The CDR3 sequence is 17 residues long. CDR3 bases: TGTGCCAGCAGTTCCCTAGGACAGGGACCGGGCACAGATACGCAGTATTTT. Residues: CASSSLGQGPGTDTQYF.

The chain combines TRBV5-1 with TRBJ2-2, with 9 bases aligning to TRBD2. The CDR3 is made up of 16 amino acids. V gave up 4 bases and J gave up 5 bases; unmatched junction bases: 9. The germline V gene has CDR1 SGHRS and CDR2 YFSETQ. CDR3 sequence: CASSPGGLAGTGELFF. The DNA of the CDR3 is TGCGCCAGCAGCCCCGGAGGTCTAGCGGGGACCGGGGAGCTGTTTTTT.

The CDR3 region is CASSTSNKTASYEQYF. As DNA, the CDR3 is TGTGCCAGCAGCACGAGTAACAAGACAGCGTCCTACGAGCAGTACTTC. The chain combines TRBV9 with TRBJ2-7; TRBD1 is a possible D gene (5 bases). CDR3 size: 16 residues. Germline V gene sequence: CDR1 SGDLS, CDR2 YYNGEE. V shed 4 bases and J shed 1 base, with 18 bases lying between them.

The V call is TRBV12-3 or TRBV12-4, the J call TRBJ2-3, with 14 bases identical to TRBD2. After removal of 0 bases from V and 6 bases from J, the junction contained 8 bases not matched to a gene. This CDR3 region has 18 residues. The chain's CDR3 is CASSLARGTSGGGDTQYF. DNA for the CDR3: TGTGCCAGCAGTTTAGCGAGGGGGACTAGCGGGGGTGGGGATACGCAGTATTTT.

V is TRBV30 and J is TRBJ1-2, with D maybe TRBD1 (5 bases). V was pared by 0 bases and J by 3 bases, with 14 bases between. Germline V gene lookup returns CDR1 GTSNPN and CDR2 SVGIG (reference sequence). This CDR3 has 15 amino acids. DNA for the CDR3: TGTGCCTGGAGTGTATTCTGGGGCCGGGACTATGGCTACACCTTC. Its translation: CAWSVFWGRDYGYTF.

The rearrangement joins TRBV3-1 to TRBJ1-2, with 7 positions matching TRBD1. Germline V gene lookup returns CDR1 LGHDT and CDR2 YNNKEL (reference sequence). With V trimmed by 4 bases and J by 6 bases, 5 bases remained unmatched. This CDR3 contains 13 residues. In DNA, the CDR3 is TGTGCCAGCAGCCCTCGACAGGGTCATGGCTACACCTTC. Translation: CASSPRQGHGYTF.

The chain is built from TRBV12-3 or TRBV12-4 and TRBJ1-1; D is ambiguous. Trimming removed 7 bases at V and 1 base at J, with 16 bases between. The CDR3 totals 15 residues. CDR3 in DNA: TGTGCCAGCATTTCGAGGAGGGCGGGGAACACTGAAGCTTTCTTT. This translates into CASISRRAGNTEAFF.

J is TRBJ2-3 and V is TRBV4-2, with D maybe TRBD1 (6 bases). Trimming left V 0 bases short and J 4 bases short, with 14 bases between. Germline CDR1 and CDR2: LGHNA and YNFKEQ. The CDR3 has 16 amino acids. CDR3 residues: CASSQEARGTADTQYF. CDR3 in DNA: TGTGCCAGCAGCCAAGAGGCCAGGGGAACGGCAGATACGCAGTATTTT.

The chain has TRBV9 and TRBJ1-1; D may be TRBD1 (5 bases). Germline V CDR1 and CDR2: SGDLS, YYNGEE. The CDR3 consists of 15 residues. Trimming pared 0 bases from V and 0 bases from J, leaving 9 bases between. Here the CDR3 reads CASSVGSGMNTEAFF. The CDR3 bases are TGTGCCAGCAGCGTAGGATCAGGGATGAACACTGAAGCTTTCTTT.

This chain uses TRBV4-1 with TRBJ1-2, with D hard to call. Trimming removed 1 base from V and 4 bases from J, with 13 bases in between. Germline CDR1 is MGHRA and CDR2 is YSYEKL. This CDR3 spans 15 amino acids. DNA of the CDR3: TGCGCCAGCAGCCAAGCCAGGAGGCTGTTCTATGGCTACACCTTC. Its translation is CASSQARRLFYGYTF.

The V gene is TRBV20-1, the J gene TRBJ1-1, with D possibly matching TRBD1 (6 bases). The germline V gene has CDR1 DFQATT and CDR2 SNEGSKA (reference sequence). Trimming cost V 6 bases and J 3 bases, with 14 bases left between them. This CDR3 comprises 13 residues. For the CDR3, the DNA is TGCAGTGCCCAGGGGCGGGGGGACACTGAAGCTTTCTTT. Translating gives CSAQGRGDTEAFF.

As for this clonotype: Sequence at one end of the junction differs from germline and may be a read error. The chain couples TRBV7-7 to TRBJ1-1, with 7 bases matching TRBD1. Germline CDR1 SSHAT, CDR2 FNYEAQ (reference sequence). CDR3 length: 15 amino acids. The CDR3 coding sequence is TGTGCTAGCAGCCCCGTACAGGGGAGGAACACTGAAGCTTTCTTT. Translating gives CASSPVQGRNTEAFF.

This chain uses TRBV30 with TRBJ1-1; 7 nucleotides align to TRBD1. This CDR3 has 13 residues. From germline, CDR1 is GTSNPN and CDR2 SVGIG (reference sequence). With 2 bases clipped from V and 4 bases from J, the junction kept 4 bases outside the gene matches. CDR3 sequence reads: CAWSQQGITEAFF. CDR3 sequence (DNA): TGTGCCTGGAGTCAACAGGGGATCACTGAAGCTTTCTTT.

The rearrangement joins TRBV29-1 to TRBJ1-6, with TRBD1 matching 7 bases. This CDR3 has 14 residues. Germline values: CDR1 SQVTM, CDR2 ANQGSEA. V was pared by 5 bases and J by 6 bases, with 7 bases of the junction left unmatched. CDR3 sequence (DNA): TGCAGCGTTTCCACCGGGACAGCTAATTCACCCCTCCACTTT. It yields the protein CSVSTGTANSPLHF.

J is TRBJ2-6 and V is TRBV30; maybe TRBD1 (5 bases). Trimming removed 7 bases at V and 6 bases at J, with 19 bases between. Germline V lookup: CDR1 GTSNPN, CDR2 SVGIG (reference sequence). The CDR3 sequence is 15 residues long. CDR3 sequence (DNA): TGTGCCTCTCCCTCCAAGGGGATGGAGGCCAACGTCCTGACTTTC. Translation: CASPSKGMEANVLTF.

Remarks on this clonotype: An end of the junction differs from the germline gene, which may be a read error. This chain connects TRBV7-3 to TRBJ2-6, with TRBD1 as a possible D gene (5 bases). This CDR3 has 15 residues. Per the germline V gene, CDR1 is SGHTA and CDR2 is FQGTGA. CDR3 nucleotides: TGTGCCAGCAGCCCTCAAGCCTCTGGGGCCAACGTCCTGATTTTC. As protein: CASSPQASGANVLIF.